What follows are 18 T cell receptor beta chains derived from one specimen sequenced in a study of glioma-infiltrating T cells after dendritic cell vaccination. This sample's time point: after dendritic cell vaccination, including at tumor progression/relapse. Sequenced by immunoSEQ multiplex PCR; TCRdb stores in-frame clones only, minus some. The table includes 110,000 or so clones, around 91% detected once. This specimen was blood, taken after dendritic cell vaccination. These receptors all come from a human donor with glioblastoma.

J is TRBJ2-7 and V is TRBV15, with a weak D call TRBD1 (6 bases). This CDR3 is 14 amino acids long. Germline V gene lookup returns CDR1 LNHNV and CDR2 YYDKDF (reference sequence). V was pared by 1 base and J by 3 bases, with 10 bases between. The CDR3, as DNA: TGTGCCACCAGCAGAGGTGGGGGCGGCTACGAGCAGTACTTC. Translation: CATSRGGGGYEQYF.

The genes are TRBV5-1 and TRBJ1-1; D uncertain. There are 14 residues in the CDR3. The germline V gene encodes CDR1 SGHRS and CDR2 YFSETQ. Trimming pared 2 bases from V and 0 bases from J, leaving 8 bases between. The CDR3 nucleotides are TGCGCCAGCAGCTTACTCGGGTTGAACACTGAAGCTTTCTTT. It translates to CASSLLGLNTEAFF.

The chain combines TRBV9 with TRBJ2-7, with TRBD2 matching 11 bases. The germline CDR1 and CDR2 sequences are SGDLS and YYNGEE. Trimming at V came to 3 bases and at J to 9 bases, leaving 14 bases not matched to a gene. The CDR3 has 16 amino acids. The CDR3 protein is CASSAPLSGGAVRQYF. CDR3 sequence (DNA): TGTGCCAGCAGCGCCCCCCTTAGCGGGGGGGCAGTTAGGCAGTACTTC.

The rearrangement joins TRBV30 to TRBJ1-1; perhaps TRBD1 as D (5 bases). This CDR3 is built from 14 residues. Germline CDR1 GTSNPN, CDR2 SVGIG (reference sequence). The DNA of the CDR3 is TGTGCTGTGGAACGGGCAGGGTGGAACACTGAAGCTTTCTTT. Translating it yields CAVERAGWNTEAFF.

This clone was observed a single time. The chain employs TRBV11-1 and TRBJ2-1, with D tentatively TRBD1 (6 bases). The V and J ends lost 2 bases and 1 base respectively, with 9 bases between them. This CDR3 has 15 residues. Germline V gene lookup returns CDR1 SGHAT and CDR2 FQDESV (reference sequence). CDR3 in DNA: TGTGCCAGCAGCTTATCCAGGGGATCCTACAATGAGCAGTTCTTC. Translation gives CASSLSRGSYNEQFF.

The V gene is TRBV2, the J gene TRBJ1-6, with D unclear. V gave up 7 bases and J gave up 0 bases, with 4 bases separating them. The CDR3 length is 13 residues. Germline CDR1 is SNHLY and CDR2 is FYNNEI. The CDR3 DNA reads TGTGCCAGCACGAGCTCCTATAATTCACCCCTCCACTTT. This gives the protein CASTSSYNSPLHF.

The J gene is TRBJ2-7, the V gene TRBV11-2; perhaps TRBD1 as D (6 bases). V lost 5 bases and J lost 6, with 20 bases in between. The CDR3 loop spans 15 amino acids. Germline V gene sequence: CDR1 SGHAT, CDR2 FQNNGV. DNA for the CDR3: TGTGCCAGCAGCGGCCACTTAACAGGGTTCGGCGAGCAGTACTTC. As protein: CASSGHLTGFGEQYF.

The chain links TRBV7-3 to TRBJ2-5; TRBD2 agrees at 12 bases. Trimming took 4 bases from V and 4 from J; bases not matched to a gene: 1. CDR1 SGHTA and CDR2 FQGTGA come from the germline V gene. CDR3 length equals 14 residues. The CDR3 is CASSSTSGGETQYF. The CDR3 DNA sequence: TGTGCCAGCAGCTCGACTAGCGGGGGAGAGACCCAGTACTTC.

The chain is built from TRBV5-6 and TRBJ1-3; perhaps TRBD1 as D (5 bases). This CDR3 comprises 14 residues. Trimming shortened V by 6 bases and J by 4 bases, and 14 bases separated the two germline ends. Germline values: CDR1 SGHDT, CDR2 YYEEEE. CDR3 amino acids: CASTFQGSGNTIYF. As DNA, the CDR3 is TGTGCCAGCACCTTCCAGGGATCCGGAAACACCATATATTTT. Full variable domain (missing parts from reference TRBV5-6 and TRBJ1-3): DAGVTQSPTHLIKTRGQQVTLRCSPKSGHDTVSWYQQALGQGPQFIFQYYEEEERQRGNFPDRFSGHQFPNYSSELNVNALLLGDSALYLCASTFQGSGNTIYFGEGSWLTVV.

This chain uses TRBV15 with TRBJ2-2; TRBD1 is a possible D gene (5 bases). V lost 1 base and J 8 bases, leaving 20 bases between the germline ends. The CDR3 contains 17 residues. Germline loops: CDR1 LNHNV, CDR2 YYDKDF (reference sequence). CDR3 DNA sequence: TGTGCCACCAGCAGAGGACGAACGGACACCGTCAGGGGGGAGCTGTTTTTT. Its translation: CATSRGRTDTVRGELFF.

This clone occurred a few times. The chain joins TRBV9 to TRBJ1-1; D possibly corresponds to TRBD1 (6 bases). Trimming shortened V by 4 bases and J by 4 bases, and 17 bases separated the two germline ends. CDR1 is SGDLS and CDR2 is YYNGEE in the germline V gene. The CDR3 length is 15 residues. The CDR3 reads CASSKQGYMGTEAFF. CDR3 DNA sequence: TGTGCCAGCAGCAAACAGGGTTATATGGGCACTGAAGCTTTCTTT.

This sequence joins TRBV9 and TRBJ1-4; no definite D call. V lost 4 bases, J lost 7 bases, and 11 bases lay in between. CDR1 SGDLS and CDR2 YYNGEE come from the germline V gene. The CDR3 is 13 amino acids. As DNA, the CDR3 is TGTGCCAGCAGCACCAACCTAGGTGAAAAACTGTTTTTT. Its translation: CASSTNLGEKLFF.

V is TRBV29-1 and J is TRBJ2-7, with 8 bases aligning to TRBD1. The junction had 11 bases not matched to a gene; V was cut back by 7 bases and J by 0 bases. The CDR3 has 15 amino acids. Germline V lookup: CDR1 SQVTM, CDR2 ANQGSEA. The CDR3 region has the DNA TGCAGCGCTGGGGGTTCCGGGACAGGCTCCTACGAGCAGTACTTC. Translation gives CSAGGSGTGSYEQYF.

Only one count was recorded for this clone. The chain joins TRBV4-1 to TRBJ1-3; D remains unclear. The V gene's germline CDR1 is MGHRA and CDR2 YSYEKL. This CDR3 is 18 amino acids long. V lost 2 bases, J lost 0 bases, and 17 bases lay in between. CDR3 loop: CASSQFRPTPFSGNTIYF. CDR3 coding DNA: TGCGCCAGCAGCCAATTCCGTCCTACCCCCTTCTCTGGAAACACCATATATTTT.

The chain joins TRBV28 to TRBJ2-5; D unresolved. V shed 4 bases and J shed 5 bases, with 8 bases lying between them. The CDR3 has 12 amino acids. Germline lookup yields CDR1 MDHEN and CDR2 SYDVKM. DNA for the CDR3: TGTGCCAGCAGTTCATCCCAGGAGACCCAGTACTTC. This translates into CASSSSQETQYF.

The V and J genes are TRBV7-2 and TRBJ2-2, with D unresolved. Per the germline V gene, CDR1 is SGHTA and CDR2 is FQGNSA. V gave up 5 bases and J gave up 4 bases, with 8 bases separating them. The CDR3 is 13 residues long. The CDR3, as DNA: TGTGCCAGCAGCCGAGGCATCACCGGGGAGCTGTTTTTT. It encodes CASSRGITGELFF. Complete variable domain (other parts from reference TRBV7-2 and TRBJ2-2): GAGVSQSPSNKVTEKGKDVELRCDPISGHTALYWYRQSLGQGLEFLIYFQGNSAPDKSGLPSDRFSAERTGGSVSTLTIQRTQQEDSAVYLCASSRGITGELFFGEGSRLTVL.

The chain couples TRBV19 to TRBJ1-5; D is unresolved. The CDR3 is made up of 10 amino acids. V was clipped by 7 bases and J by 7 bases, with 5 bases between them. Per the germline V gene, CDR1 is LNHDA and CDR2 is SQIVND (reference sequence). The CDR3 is CASMRQPQHF. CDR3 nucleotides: TGTGCCAGTATGCGGCAGCCCCAGCATTTT.

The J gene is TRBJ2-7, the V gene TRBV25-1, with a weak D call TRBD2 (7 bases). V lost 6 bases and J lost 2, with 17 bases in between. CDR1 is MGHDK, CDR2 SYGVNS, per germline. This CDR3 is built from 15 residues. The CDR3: CASSAGGGATYEQYF. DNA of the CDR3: TGTGCCAGCAGCGCCGGAGGGGGGGCAACCTACGAGCAGTACTTC.